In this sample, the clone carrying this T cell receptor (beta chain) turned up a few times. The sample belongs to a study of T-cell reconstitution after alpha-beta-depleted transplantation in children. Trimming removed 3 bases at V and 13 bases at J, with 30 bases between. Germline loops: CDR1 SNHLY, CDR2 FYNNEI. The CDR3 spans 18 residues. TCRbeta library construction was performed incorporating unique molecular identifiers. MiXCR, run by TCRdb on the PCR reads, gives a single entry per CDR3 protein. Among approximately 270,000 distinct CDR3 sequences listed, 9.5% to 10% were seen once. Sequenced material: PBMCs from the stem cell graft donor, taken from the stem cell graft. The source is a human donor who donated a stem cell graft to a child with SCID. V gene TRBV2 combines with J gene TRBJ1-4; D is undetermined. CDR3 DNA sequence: TGTGCCAGCAGTGAGCCGACTCGGGCCTACAACCTGGAAGACCTACTGTTTTTT. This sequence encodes CASSEPTRAYNLEDLLFF.